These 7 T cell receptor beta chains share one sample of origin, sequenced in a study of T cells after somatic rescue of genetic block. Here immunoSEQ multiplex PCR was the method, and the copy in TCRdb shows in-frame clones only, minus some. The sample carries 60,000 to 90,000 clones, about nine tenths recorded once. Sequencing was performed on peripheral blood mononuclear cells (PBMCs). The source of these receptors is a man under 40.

CDR3 loop: CATSRDLGVGEQFF. As DNA, the CDR3 is TGTGCCACCAGCAGAGATTTAGGGGTTGGTGAGCAGTTCTTC. The chain carries TRBV15 and TRBJ2-1; D possibly corresponds to TRBD1 (5 bases). The germline V and J ends were trimmed by 0 bases and 9 bases, with 12 bases remaining between them. CDR1 LNHNV and CDR2 YYDKDF come from the germline V gene (reference sequence). This CDR3 has 14 residues.

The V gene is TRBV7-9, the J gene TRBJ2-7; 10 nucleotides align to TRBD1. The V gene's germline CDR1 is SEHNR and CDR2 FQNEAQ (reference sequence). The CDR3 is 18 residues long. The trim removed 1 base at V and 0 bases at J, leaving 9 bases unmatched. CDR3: CASSLGSGGQGSSYEQYF. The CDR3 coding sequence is TGTGCCAGCAGCTTAGGAAGTGGGGGACAGGGGTCCTCCTACGAGCAGTACTTC.

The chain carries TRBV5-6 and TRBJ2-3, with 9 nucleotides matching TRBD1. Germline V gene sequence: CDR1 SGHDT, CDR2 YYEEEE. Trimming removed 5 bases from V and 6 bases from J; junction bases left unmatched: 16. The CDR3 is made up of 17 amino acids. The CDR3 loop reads CASSLLGQGSLWDTQYF. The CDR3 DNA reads TGTGCCAGCAGTCTCCTCGGACAGGGGTCCCTCTGGGATACGCAGTATTTT.

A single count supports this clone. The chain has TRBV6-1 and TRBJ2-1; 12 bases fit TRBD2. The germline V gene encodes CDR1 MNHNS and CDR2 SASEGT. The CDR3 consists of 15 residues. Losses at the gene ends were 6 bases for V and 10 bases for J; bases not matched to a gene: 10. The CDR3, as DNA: TGTGCCAGCAGCCGACTAGCGGGGGTCCCTGGGGAGCAGTTCTTC. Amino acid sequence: CASSRLAGVPGEQFF.

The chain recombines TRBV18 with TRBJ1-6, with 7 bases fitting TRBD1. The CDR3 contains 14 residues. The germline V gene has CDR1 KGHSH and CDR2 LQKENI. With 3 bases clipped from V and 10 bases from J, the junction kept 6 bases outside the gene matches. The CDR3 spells CASSPTGERSPLHF. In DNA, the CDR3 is TGTGCCAGCTCACCTACAGGGGAGCGGTCACCCCTCCACTTT. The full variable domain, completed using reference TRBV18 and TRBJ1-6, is NAGVMQNPRHLVRRRGQEARLRCSPMKGHSHVYWYRQLPEEGLKFMVYLQKENIIDESGMPKERFSAEFPKEGPSILRIQQVVRGDSAAYFCASSPTGERSPLHFGNGTRLTVT.

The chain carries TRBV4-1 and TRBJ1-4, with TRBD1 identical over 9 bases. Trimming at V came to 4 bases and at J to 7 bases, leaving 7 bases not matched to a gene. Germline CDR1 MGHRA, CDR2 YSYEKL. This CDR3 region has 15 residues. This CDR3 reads CASSLGDREAEKLFF. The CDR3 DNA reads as TGCGCCAGCAGCCTCGGGGACAGGGAGGCTGAAAAACTGTTTTTT.

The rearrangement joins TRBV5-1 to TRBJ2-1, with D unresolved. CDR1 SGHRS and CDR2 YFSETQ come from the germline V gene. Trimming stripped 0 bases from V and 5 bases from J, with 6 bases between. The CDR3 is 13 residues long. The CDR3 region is CASSLAPNNEQFF. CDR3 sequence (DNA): TGCGCCAGCAGCTTGGCCCCCAACAATGAGCAGTTCTTC.